These 12 T cell receptor beta chains were all obtained from the same sample, sequenced in a study of blood T cell repertoires in COVID-19. Produced via immunoSEQ multiplex PCR; TCRdb's table is partial and in-frame only. This sample has some 310,000 clones, with roughly nine tenths found just once. Sequencing input: PBMCs or T cells enriched from blood (not recorded which). The receptor source for this set is a woman between 25 and 40 years old who had recovered from COVID-19.

The chain combines TRBV6-5 with TRBJ2-1; the D is unclear. CDR1 and CDR2 (germline): MNHEY, SVGAGI. Trimming left V 5 bases short and J 12 bases short, with 17 bases between. This CDR3 has 13 amino acids. CDR3 sequence reads: CASSPAPPAGQFF. The CDR3 nucleotides are TGTGCCAGCAGTCCCGCCCCTCCCGCCGGGCAGTTCTTC.

In nucleotides, the CDR3 is TGTGCCAGCAGCAATAGCGATTGGGACAGGGGGGGAAGGAACACTGAAGCTTTCTTT. Amino acid sequence: CASSNSDWDRGGRNTEAFF. This chain joins TRBV21-1 and TRBJ1-1; the DNA was not used to check the table's D call, TRBD1. TRBV21-1 is an annotated pseudogene. This CDR3 spans 19 amino acids.

This chain connects TRBV7-8 to TRBJ1-5, with 7 bases matching TRBD1. Trimming cost V 2 bases and J 2 bases; bases outside gene matches: 6. Germline values: CDR1 SGHVS, CDR2 FQNEAQ. The CDR3 sequence is 16 residues long. This chain's CDR3 is CASSLLSGTGNQPQHF. For the CDR3, the DNA is TGTGCCAGCAGCTTATTATCGGGGACAGGCAATCAGCCCCAGCATTTT.

This chain connects TRBV2 to TRBJ1-2, with TRBD1 as a possible D gene (5 bases). This CDR3 region has 14 residues. Trimming shortened V by 3 bases and J by 2 bases, and 10 bases separated the two germline ends. Germline V gene data show CDR1 as SNHLY and CDR2 as FYNNEI. The CDR3 DNA follows: TGTGCCAGCAGTGATAGGGGCCGCAACTATGGCTACACCTTC. Translated: CASSDRGRNYGYTF.

The rearrangement uses TRBV19 and TRBJ2-1, with TRBD2 as a possible D gene (6 bases). The V end was cut by 1 base, the J end by 3 bases, with 10 bases between. Germline values: CDR1 LNHDA, CDR2 SQIVND (reference sequence). CDR3 length equals 15 residues. The CDR3, as DNA: TGTGCCAGTAGTATAGGCGGGATACTCTACAATGAGCAGTTCTTC. Its protein product is CASSIGGILYNEQFF.

The chain is built from TRBV6-9 and TRBJ2-7, with D maybe TRBD1 (5 bases). The V gene's germline CDR1 is MNHGY and CDR2 SVAAGI. This CDR3 region has 17 residues. V was trimmed by 8 bases and J by 0 bases, leaving 23 bases between them. The CDR3 DNA sequence: TGTGCCAGCGGCCCCTCCCTGACAGACAAGAACTCCTACGAGCAGTACTTC. Translating gives CASGPSLTDKNSYEQYF.

This rearrangement joins TRBV12-3 or TRBV12-4 to TRBJ2-1; 7 bases are shared with TRBD1. The ends lost 7 bases at V and 12 bases at J; junction bases unmatched: 9. This CDR3 is built from 12 residues. The CDR3 DNA reads TGTGCCAGCAAGGTCTCAGGGGGTGGGCAGTTCTTC. This sequence encodes CASKVSGGGQFF.

This chain connects TRBV2 to TRBJ1-2; a possible D gene is TRBD1 (5 bases). This CDR3 has 13 residues. CDR1 is SNHLY and CDR2 is FYNNEI in the germline V gene. V was trimmed by 7 bases and J by 4 bases, leaving 13 bases between them. The CDR3 sequence: CASIGDRLYGYTF. The CDR3 DNA follows: TGTGCCAGCATTGGAGACAGACTCTATGGCTACACCTTC.

J is TRBJ1-2 and V is TRBV6-5; TRBD1 matches at 10 bases. The germline V gene encodes CDR1 MNHEY and CDR2 SVGAGI. The CDR3 consists of 15 residues. Germline trimming cut 5 bases from V and 3 bases from J; bases unmatched to any gene: 6. This CDR3 is CASSRGQGPYYGYTF. Here the CDR3 DNA reads TGTGCCAGCAGTAGGGGACAGGGGCCCTACTATGGCTACACCTTC.

This rearrangement joins TRBV6-2 or TRBV6-3 to TRBJ1-5, with 7 bases that match TRBD1. Looked up from germline, CDR1 is MNHEY and CDR2 is SVGEGT. Losses at the gene ends were 6 bases for V and 3 bases for J; bases not matched to a gene: 14. The CDR3 covers 17 residues. This chain's CDR3 is CASSVYRGEALNQPQHF. In DNA form, the CDR3 reads TGTGCCAGCAGCGTATACAGGGGAGAGGCCCTCAATCAGCCCCAGCATTTT.

The CDR3 bases are TGTGCCAGCAGTTACACTGGTTTCTCCTACGAGCAGTACTTC. Translating it yields CASSYTGFSYEQYF. The genes are TRBV6-2 or TRBV6-3 and TRBJ2-7; D unresolved. The CDR3 totals 14 residues. Germline CDR1 MNHEY, CDR2 SVGEGT. V lost 2 bases and J lost 0, with 8 bases in between.

The CDR3 sequence: CASSHIGGPQHF. As DNA, the CDR3 is TGCGCCAGCAGCCATATCGGCGGGCCCCAGCATTTT. This chain joins TRBV4-1 and TRBJ1-5; no clear D gene. Germline V gene lookup returns CDR1 MGHRA and CDR2 YSYEKL. V shed 3 bases and J shed 9 bases, with 9 bases lying between them. This CDR3 is built from 12 residues.